This T cell receptor (beta chain) comes out of a study of CD8 T cell repertoires and HIV-1 epitope variants. For the study at large: Each of Twenty-five Gag and Nef epitope peptides stimulated a separate culture. Tested: three Gag epitope families, Nef HW9 and YT9. Controls were a CMV, EBV and flu pool, Ebola AY9, and no peptide. Study-level findings and limits: This assay reports beta chains of antigen-expanded cells, not T cell function.

Here immunoSEQ multiplex PCR was the method, and the copy in TCRdb shows in-frame clones only, minus some. In the table there are thousands of clones, around 62% of which are singletons. The germline V gene has CDR1 MDHEN and CDR2 SYDVKM. The CDR3 covers 14 residues. The V and J ends lost 5 bases and 7 bases, in that order; junction bases with no gene match: 7. Remarks on this clone: Antigen: not known.

This chain connects TRBV28 to TRBJ1-2; 10 bases fit TRBD1. Material for sequencing was cultured CD8+ T cells derived from PBMCs. This sequence originates from a male donor with HIV. This CDR3 is CASSPSRTGGGYTF. As DNA, the CDR3 is TGTGCCAGCAGTCCCTCTCGGACAGGGGGTGGCTACACCTTC.